This TCR beta chain was found in a study of blood T cell repertoires in COVID-19. Across the whole study: Collection of acute and convalescent COVID-19 samples took place in the United States, Italy and Spain. T cells, B-cell-depleted T cells, or PBMCs supplied cDNA or gDNA.

Assay: immunoSEQ multiplex PCR; the TCRdb copy retains only in-frame clones and omits some. The table lists 180,000 or so clones, roughly 87% of them singletons, with around 1.2% in the top ten. The germline gives CDR1 SGHNT, CDR2 YYREEE (reference sequence). V was pared by 1 base and J by 9 bases, with 11 bases between. This CDR3 is built from 13 residues. In terms of age and location, participants ranged from roughly 18 to 100 years and lived in about two dozen US areas. The receptor was derived from a human donor with acute COVID-19. The donor label of this sample is uncertain. This rearrangement joins TRBV5-4 to TRBJ2-1; D perhaps matches TRBD1 (5 bases). The sequenced sample consisted of PBMCs or T cells enriched from blood (not recorded which). CDR3 region: CASSLPRVGEQFF. The DNA of the CDR3 is TGTGCCAGCAGCTTGCCCAGGGTTGGTGAGCAGTTCTTC.